What follows are 4 T cell receptor beta chains derived from one specimen sequenced in a study of blood T cell repertoires in COVID-19. Profiling relied on immunoSEQ multiplex PCR, and the TCRdb table lists in-frame clones only, not all of them. The data hold about 76,000 clones, with around nine tenths observed a single time. Specimen: peripheral blood. All receptors derive from a man aged 50 or older with active COVID-19.

This chain joins TRBV6-1 and TRBJ1-2; a weak D match, TRBD1 (5 bases). V was shortened by 3 bases and J by 6 bases, with 14 bases between the two germline ends. This CDR3 has 14 amino acids. CDR1 MNHNS and CDR2 SASEGT come from the germline V gene. Here the CDR3 reads CASSDPGEWDGYTF. DNA of the CDR3: TGTGCCAGCAGTGACCCGGGGGAGTGGGATGGCTACACCTTC.

The J gene is TRBJ2-2, the V gene TRBV7-6; tentatively, D is TRBD1 (5 bases). Trimming stripped 3 bases from V and 3 bases from J, with 14 bases between. The length of the CDR3 is 16 residues. Germline CDR1 SGHVS, CDR2 FNYEAQ. This chain's CDR3 is CASSLDPGKDTGELFF. CDR3 coding DNA: TGTGCCAGCAGCTTGGATCCAGGGAAGGACACCGGGGAGCTGTTTTTT.

The J gene is TRBJ1-1, the V gene TRBV29-1; possibly TRBD1 for D (6 bases). CDR3 length equals 12 residues. The V gene lost 2 bases and the J gene lost 4 bases, with 8 bases spanning the gap. Germline CDR1 and CDR2: SQVTM and ANQGSEA. CDR3 in amino acids: CSVEYRATEAFF. The CDR3, as DNA: TGCAGCGTTGAATACAGGGCCACTGAAGCTTTCTTT.

This rearrangement joins TRBV19 to TRBJ1-1, with TRBD1 as a possible D gene (6 bases). Per the germline V gene, CDR1 is LNHDA and CDR2 is SQIVND (reference sequence). The CDR3 sequence is 18 residues long. Trimming cost V 3 bases and J 0 bases, with 20 bases left between them. CDR3 DNA sequence: TGTGCCAGTAGTATCGGGCGGGGGCGGTCGGGGCTGAACACTGAAGCTTTCTTT. Protein product: CASSIGRGRSGLNTEAFF.